This T cell receptor (beta chain) was documented in a study of blood T cell repertoires in COVID-19. The CDR3 is 16 amino acids. V dropped 0 bases and J dropped 6; count of bases not matched to a gene: 5. Germline-derived CDR1 and CDR2 are KGHSH and LQKENI. Libraries were prepared by immunoSEQ multiplex PCR; TCRdb keeps only in-frame clonotypes and omits some of them. The top ten clones hold approximately 9.4% of a sample with 310,000 or so clones, 80% to 90% of them seen once. This receptor was taken from a man aged 30 to 39 with COVID-19, enrolled during active disease. Sequencing was carried out using peripheral blood. The chain links TRBV18 to TRBJ2-1; 10 nucleotides match TRBD2. CDR3 loop: CASSPPASGSSNEQFF. CDR3 sequence (DNA): TGTGCCAGCTCACCACCGGCTAGCGGGAGCAGCAATGAGCAGTTCTTC.